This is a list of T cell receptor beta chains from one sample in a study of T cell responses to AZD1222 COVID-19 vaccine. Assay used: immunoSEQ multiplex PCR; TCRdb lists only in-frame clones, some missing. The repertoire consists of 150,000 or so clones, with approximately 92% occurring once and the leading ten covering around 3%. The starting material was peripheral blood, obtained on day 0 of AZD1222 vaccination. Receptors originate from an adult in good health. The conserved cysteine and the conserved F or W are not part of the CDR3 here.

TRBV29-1,SVVPYGNYYEQY
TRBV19,ASSTTTGNTIY
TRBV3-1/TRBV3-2,ASSQTGSNTEAF
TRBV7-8,ASSLEPAGALLITNTGELF
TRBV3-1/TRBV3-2,ASSRGQTSSYEQY
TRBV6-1,ASSEAGGGNEKLF
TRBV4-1,ASSQGPSSGRENYEQY
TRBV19,ASRREARGYT
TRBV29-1,SVVQEYQETQY
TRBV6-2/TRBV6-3,ASSPPPWDYNEQF
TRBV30,AWNVGTSGSRENYGYT
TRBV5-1,ASSLGQAGGPDTQY
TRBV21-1,ASPTTRRGSPYNEQF
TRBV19,ASRPYPGQGAQPQH
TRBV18,ASSPVLNTEAF
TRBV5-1,ASSDPQTGRETQY
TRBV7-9,ASSLAAGAGTDTQY
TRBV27,ASTDSRSGANVLT
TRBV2,ASSPLLQGDGYT
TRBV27,ASSLWGPLSSYNSPLH
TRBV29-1,SVREGAVEQY
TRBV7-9,ASSLSGGPSYTGELF
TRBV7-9,ASSFDRNNSPLH
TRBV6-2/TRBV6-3,ASSYGDNPYNEQF
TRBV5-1,ASSPDSFTTEAF
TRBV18,ASSITGGGGNTIY
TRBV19,ASSTQTGSSGNTIY
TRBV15,ATSRDGGGYNEQF
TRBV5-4,ASSPGGSGTYEQY
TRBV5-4,ASSLRGYEQY